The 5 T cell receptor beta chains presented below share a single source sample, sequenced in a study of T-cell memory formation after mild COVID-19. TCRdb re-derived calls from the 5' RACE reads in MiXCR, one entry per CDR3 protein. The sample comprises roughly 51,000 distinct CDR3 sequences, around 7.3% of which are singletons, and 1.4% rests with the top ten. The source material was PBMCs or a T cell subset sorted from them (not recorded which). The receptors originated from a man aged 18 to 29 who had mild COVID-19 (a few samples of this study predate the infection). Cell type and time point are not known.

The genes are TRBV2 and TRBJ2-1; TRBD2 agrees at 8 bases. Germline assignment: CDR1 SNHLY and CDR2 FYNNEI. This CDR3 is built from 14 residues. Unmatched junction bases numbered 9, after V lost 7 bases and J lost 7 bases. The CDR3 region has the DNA TGTGCCAGCATGGGGTGGACGGGGGGGAATGAGCAGTTCTTC. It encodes CASMGWTGGNEQFF. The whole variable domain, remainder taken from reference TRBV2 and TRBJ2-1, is EPEVTQTPSHQVTQMGQEVILRCVPISNHLYFYWYRQILGQKVEFLVSFYNNEISEKSEIFDDQFSVERPDGSNFTLKIRSTKLEDSAMYFCASMGWTGGNEQFFGPGTRLTVL.

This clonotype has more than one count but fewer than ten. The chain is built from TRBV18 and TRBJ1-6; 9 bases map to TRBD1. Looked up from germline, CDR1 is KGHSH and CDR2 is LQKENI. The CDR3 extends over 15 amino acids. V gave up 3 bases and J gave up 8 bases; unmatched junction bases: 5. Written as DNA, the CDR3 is TGTGCCAGCTCACCTTTGGGACAGGGTGATTCACCCCTCCACTTT. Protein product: CASSPLGQGDSPLHF.

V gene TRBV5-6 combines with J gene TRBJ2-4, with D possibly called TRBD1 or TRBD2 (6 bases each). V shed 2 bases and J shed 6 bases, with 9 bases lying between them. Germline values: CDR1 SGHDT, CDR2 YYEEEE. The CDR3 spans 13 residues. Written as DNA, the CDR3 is TGTGCCAGCAGCTTTAAGGGGGGAAACATTCAGTACTTC. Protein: CASSFKGGNIQYF. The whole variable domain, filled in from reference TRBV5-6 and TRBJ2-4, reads DAGVTQSPTHLIKTRGQQVTLRCSPKSGHDTVSWYQQALGQGPQFIFQYYEEEERQRGNFPDRFSGHQFPNYSSELNVNALLLGDSALYLCASSFKGGNIQYFGAGTRLSVL.

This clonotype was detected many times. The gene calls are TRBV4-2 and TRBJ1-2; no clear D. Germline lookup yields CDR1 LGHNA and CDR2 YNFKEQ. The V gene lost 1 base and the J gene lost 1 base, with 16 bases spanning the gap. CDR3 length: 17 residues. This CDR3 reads CASSQAIRQDLNYGYTF. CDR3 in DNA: TGTGCCAGCAGCCAAGCGATTCGTCAGGACCTTAACTATGGCTACACCTTC.

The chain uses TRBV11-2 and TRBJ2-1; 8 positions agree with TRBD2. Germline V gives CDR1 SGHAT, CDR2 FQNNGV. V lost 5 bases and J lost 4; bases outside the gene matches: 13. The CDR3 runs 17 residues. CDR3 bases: TGTGCCAGCAGCCCCGGGAGGGGCGTCCAGCGGTACAATGAGCAGTTCTTC. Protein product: CASSPGRGVQRYNEQFF.